The rows below give T cell receptor beta chains drawn from one sample of a study of blood T cell repertoires in COVID-19. Repertoires were generated with immunoSEQ multiplex PCR, while TCRdb's copy carries only in-frame clones and drops some. This table holds under 250,000 clones, around three quarters found once. Source material: peripheral blood. Receptors were obtained from an older woman with acute or convalescent COVID-19. The CDR3 runs from the conserved cysteine through the conserved F or W. D genes are given only for firm matches. Clone sizes are given selectively: once, few, many, or a class where the clone is expanded.

D gene: -; clone size: -; V gene: TRBV5-1; J gene: TRBJ2-7; CDR3 protein: CASSLIGAGFSYEQYF; CDR3 DNA: TGCGCCAGCAGCTTGATTGGGGCGGGGTTCTCCTACGAGCAGTACTTC
D gene: TRBD1; clone size: -; V gene: TRBV7-2; J gene: TRBJ1-2; CDR3 protein: CASSLAHNRGTYGYTF; CDR3 DNA: TGTGCCAGCAGCTTAGCGCACAACAGGGGGACCTATGGCTACACCTTC
D gene: -; clone size: -; V gene: TRBV2; J gene: TRBJ2-3; CDR3 protein: CASSRTGLATDTQYF; CDR3 DNA: TGTGCCAGCAGTCGGACGGGACTGGCGACAGATACGCAGTATTTT
D gene: -; clone size: -; V gene: TRBV7-6; J gene: TRBJ2-3; CDR3 protein: CASSLAGKGDPQYF; CDR3 DNA: TGTGCCAGCAGCTTAGCGGGTAAAGGGGATCCGCAGTATTTT
D gene: TRBD1; clone size: -; V gene: TRBV15; J gene: TRBJ1-4; CDR3 protein: CATSRDQGVGEKLFF; CDR3 DNA: TGTGCCACCAGCAGAGATCAGGGGGTTGGGGAAAAACTGTTTTTT
D gene: -; clone size: -; V gene: TRBV19; J gene: TRBJ2-2; CDR3 protein: CASSITASQTGELFF; CDR3 DNA: TGTGCCAGTAGTATAACCGCTAGCCAGACCGGGGAGCTGTTTTTT
D gene: -; clone size: -; V gene: TRBV10-3; J gene: TRBJ2-3; CDR3 protein: CAIRGADTDTQYF; CDR3 DNA: TGTGCCATCAGGGGGGCAGACACAGATACGCAGTATTTT
D gene: -; clone size: -; V gene: TRBV7-2; J gene: TRBJ2-7; CDR3 protein: CASSLNRAYEQYF; CDR3 DNA: TGTGCCAGCAGCTTGAACAGGGCCTACGAGCAGTACTTC
D gene: -; clone size: -; V gene: TRBV19; J gene: TRBJ2-1; CDR3 protein: CASSTTLGGREQFF; CDR3 DNA: TGTGCCAGTAGTACGACTCTCGGGGGACGTGAGCAGTTCTTC
D gene: -; clone size: -; V gene: TRBV25-1; J gene: TRBJ1-1; CDR3 protein: CASRGGWGGWGTEAFF; CDR3 DNA: TGTGCCAGCAGGGGAGGATGGGGGGGATGGGGGACTGAAGCTTTCTTT
D gene: TRBD1; clone size: -; V gene: TRBV6-5; J gene: TRBJ2-2; CDR3 protein: CASTSGGDTGELFF; CDR3 DNA: TGTGCCAGCACATCAGGGGGAGACACCGGGGAGCTGTTTTTT
D gene: TRBD1; clone size: -; V gene: TRBV18; J gene: TRBJ2-1; CDR3 protein: CASSPPATGGHNEQFF; CDR3 DNA: TGTGCCAGCTCACCACCGGCGACAGGGGGCCACAATGAGCAGTTCTTC
D gene: -; clone size: few; V gene: TRBV11-2; J gene: TRBJ1-6; CDR3 protein: CASSLDIGRGSPLHF; CDR3 DNA: TGTGCCAGCAGCTTAGATATTGGCAGGGGTTCACCCCTCCACTTT
D gene: -; clone size: few; V gene: TRBV10-3; J gene: TRBJ1-1; CDR3 protein: CAISATDTEAFF; CDR3 DNA: TGTGCCATCAGTGCGACAGACACTGAAGCTTTCTTT
D gene: -; clone size: -; V gene: TRBV2; J gene: TRBJ2-5; CDR3 protein: CASGTQPQETQYF; CDR3 DNA: TGTGCCAGCGGGACACAGCCACAAGAGACCCAGTACTTC
D gene: TRBD1; clone size: -; V gene: TRBV5-6; J gene: TRBJ1-2; CDR3 protein: CASSGTGVGYGYTF; CDR3 DNA: TGTGCCAGCAGCGGGACAGGGGTAGGCTATGGCTACACCTTC
D gene: -; clone size: many; V gene: TRBV25-1; J gene: TRBJ1-2; CDR3 protein: CATGEGYTF; CDR3 DNA: TGTGCCACCGGGGAGGGCTACACCTTC
D gene: TRBD2; clone size: -; V gene: TRBV5-1; J gene: TRBJ2-3; CDR3 protein: CASSPRSGGNTDTQYF; CDR3 DNA: TGCGCCAGCAGCCCCCGCAGCGGGGGGAACACAGATACGCAGTATTTT
D gene: TRBD2; clone size: -; V gene: TRBV4-1; J gene: TRBJ2-1; CDR3 protein: CASSQETAGGPSYNEQFF; CDR3 DNA: TGCGCCAGCAGCCAAGAGACGGCGGGGGGGCCCTCCTACAATGAGCAGTTCTTC
D gene: TRBD1; clone size: once; V gene: TRBV6-6; J gene: TRBJ1-5; CDR3 protein: CASSPRQGADTASNQPQHF; CDR3 DNA: TGTGCCAGCAGTCCAAGACAGGGGGCGGATACAGCGAGCAATCAGCCCCAGCATTTT
D gene: -; clone size: few; V gene: TRBV24-1; J gene: TRBJ2-1; CDR3 protein: CATSDSREQFF; CDR3 DNA: TGTGCCACCAGTGATAGCCGTGAGCAGTTCTTC
D gene: TRBD1; clone size: few; V gene: TRBV27; J gene: TRBJ2-3; CDR3 protein: CASSLSSRRTGEYF; CDR3 DNA: TGTGCCAGCAGTTTATCGAGTCGTAGGACAGGGGAATATTTT
D gene: TRBD2; clone size: -; V gene: TRBV5-1; J gene: TRBJ2-1; CDR3 protein: CASSLDLAGVHNEQFF; CDR3 DNA: TGCGCCAGCAGCTTGGACTTAGCGGGGGTACACAATGAGCAGTTCTTC
D gene: -; clone size: -; V gene: TRBV11-2; J gene: TRBJ2-2; CDR3 protein: CASSLEAGGELFF; CDR3 DNA: TGTGCCAGCAGCTTAGAGGCGGGCGGGGAGCTGTTTTTT
D gene: TRBD2; clone size: -; V gene: TRBV19; J gene: TRBJ2-3; CDR3 protein: CASSMRSGGADTQYF; CDR3 DNA: TGTGCCAGTAGTATGCGATCGGGGGGGGCAGATACGCAGTATTTT
D gene: TRBD1; clone size: -; V gene: TRBV3-1/TRBV3-2; J gene: TRBJ1-6; CDR3 protein: CASSQGAGTGLSPLHF; CDR3 DNA: TGTGCCAGCAGCCAAGGCGCCGGGACAGGGCTATCACCCCTCCACTTT
D gene: -; clone size: few; V gene: TRBV6-5; J gene: TRBJ1-1; CDR3 protein: CASGEREKTEAFF; CDR3 DNA: TGTGCCAGCGGGGAGCGAGAGAAGACTGAAGCTTTCTTT
D gene: TRBD1; clone size: -; V gene: TRBV27; J gene: TRBJ2-1; CDR3 protein: CASIQGQGFDEQFF; CDR3 DNA: TGTGCCAGCATTCAGGGACAGGGATTCGATGAGCAGTTCTTC
D gene: -; clone size: -; V gene: TRBV19; J gene: TRBJ2-2; CDR3 protein: CASRGLTGTGELFF; CDR3 DNA: TGTGCCAGTAGGGGACTGACAGGGACCGGGGAGCTGTTTTTT
D gene: -; clone size: -; V gene: TRBV30; J gene: TRBJ1-4; CDR3 protein: CAWSAPSFEKLFF; CDR3 DNA: TGTGCCTGGAGTGCCCCCTCGTTCGAAAAACTGTTTTTT
D gene: -; clone size: -; V gene: TRBV20-1; J gene: TRBJ1-2; CDR3 protein: CSASRARGYTF; CDR3 DNA: TGCAGTGCGTCCAGGGCGAGGGGCTACACCTTC
D gene: TRBD2; clone size: -; V gene: TRBV18; J gene: TRBJ2-5; CDR3 protein: CASSPPNGEGETQYF; CDR3 DNA: TGTGCCAGCTCACCGCCAAACGGGGAGGGCGAGACCCAGTACTTC